This T cell receptor (beta chain) was retrieved from a study of blood T cell repertoires in COVID-19. The CDR3 totals 13 residues. Unmatched junction bases numbered 9, after V lost 10 bases and J lost 8 bases. Generated by immunoSEQ multiplex PCR, the TCRdb table keeps only in-frame clones and is missing some. The sample records about 200,000 clones, over 75% being singletons. This clone showed up just once. The TCR originated in a human donor in a cohort sampled during active COVID-19. The chain recombines TRBV12-3 or TRBV12-4 with TRBJ2-1; 9 positions match TRBD2. Specimen: peripheral blood. The CDR3, as DNA: TGTGCCAACAGGGGAATAGCGGGGGATGAGCAGTTCTTC. This codes for CANRGIAGDEQFF.